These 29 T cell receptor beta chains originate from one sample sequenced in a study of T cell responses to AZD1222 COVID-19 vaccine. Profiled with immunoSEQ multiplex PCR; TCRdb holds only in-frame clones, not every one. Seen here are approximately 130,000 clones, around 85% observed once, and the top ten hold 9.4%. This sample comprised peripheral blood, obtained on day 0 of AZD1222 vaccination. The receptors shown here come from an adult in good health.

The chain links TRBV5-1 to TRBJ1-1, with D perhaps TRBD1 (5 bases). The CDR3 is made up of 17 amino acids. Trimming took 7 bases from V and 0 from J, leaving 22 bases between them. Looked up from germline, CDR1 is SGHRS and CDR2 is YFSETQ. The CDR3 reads CASGISAGGGMNTEAFF. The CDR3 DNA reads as TGCGCCAGCGGAATCTCAGCGGGGGGTGGAATGAACACTGAAGCTTTCTTT.

The CDR3 loop is CASSQGYIGTEAFF. For the CDR3, the DNA is TGTGCCAGCAGCCAGGGGTACATAGGCACTGAAGCTTTCTTT. The V call is TRBV7-3, the J call TRBJ1-1, with D maybe TRBD1 (6 bases). The V end was cut by 5 bases, the J end by 4 bases, with 14 bases between. Germline V gene sequence: CDR1 SGHTA, CDR2 FQGTGA. CDR3 length: 14 amino acids.

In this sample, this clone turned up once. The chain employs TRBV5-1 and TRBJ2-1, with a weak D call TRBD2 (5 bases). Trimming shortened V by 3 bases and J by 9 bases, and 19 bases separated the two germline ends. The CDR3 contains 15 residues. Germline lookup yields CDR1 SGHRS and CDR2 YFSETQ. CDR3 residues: CASSSAGPPAGEQFF. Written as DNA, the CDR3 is TGCGCCAGCAGCTCGGCGGGTCCCCCCGCTGGTGAGCAGTTCTTC. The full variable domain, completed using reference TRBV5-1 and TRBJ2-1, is KAGVTQTPRYLIKTRGQQVTLSCSPISGHRSVSWYQQTPGQGLQFLFEYFSETQRNKGNFPGRFSGRQFSNSRSEMNVSTLELGDSALYLCASSSAGPPAGEQFFGPGTRLTVL.

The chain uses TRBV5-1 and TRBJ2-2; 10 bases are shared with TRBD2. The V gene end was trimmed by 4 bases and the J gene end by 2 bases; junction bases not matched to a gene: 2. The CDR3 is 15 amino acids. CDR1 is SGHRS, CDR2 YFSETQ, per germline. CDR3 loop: CASSLAGDNTGELFF. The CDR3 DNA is TGCGCCAGCAGCCTAGCGGGGGACAACACCGGGGAGCTGTTTTTT.

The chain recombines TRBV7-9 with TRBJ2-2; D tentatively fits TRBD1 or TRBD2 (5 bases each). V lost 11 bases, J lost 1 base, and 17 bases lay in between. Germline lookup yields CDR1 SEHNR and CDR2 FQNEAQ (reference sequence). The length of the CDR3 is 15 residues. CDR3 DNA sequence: TGTGCCCCCGCGATGGGGGATGTGAACACCGGGGAGCTGTTTTTT. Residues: CAPAMGDVNTGELFF.

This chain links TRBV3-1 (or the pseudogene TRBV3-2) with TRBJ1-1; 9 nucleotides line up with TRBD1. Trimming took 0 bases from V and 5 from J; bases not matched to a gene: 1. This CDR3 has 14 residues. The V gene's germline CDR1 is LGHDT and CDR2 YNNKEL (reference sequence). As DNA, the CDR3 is TGTGCCAGCAGCCAAGAGGGGACAGGGACTGAAGCTTTCTTT. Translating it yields CASSQEGTGTEAFF.

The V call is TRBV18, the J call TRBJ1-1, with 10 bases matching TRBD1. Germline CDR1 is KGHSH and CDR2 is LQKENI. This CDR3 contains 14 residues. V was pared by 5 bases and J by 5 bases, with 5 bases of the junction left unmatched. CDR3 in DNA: TGTGCCAGCTCAACCGGGACAGGGGAGACTGAAGCTTTCTTT. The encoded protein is CASSTGTGETEAFF.

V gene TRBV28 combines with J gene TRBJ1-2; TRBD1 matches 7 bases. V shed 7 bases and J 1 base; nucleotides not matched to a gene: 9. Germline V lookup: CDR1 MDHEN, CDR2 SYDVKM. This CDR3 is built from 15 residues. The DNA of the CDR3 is TGTGCCAGCAAGTCTCCGGGACAGTATAACTATGGCTACACCTTC. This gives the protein CASKSPGQYNYGYTF.

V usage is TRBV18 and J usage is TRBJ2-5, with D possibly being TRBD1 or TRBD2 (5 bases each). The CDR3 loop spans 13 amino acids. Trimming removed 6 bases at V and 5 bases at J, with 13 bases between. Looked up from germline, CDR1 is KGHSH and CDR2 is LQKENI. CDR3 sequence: CASSGTGGETQYF. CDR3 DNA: TGTGCCAGCTCGGGAACAGGAGGCGAGACCCAGTACTTC.

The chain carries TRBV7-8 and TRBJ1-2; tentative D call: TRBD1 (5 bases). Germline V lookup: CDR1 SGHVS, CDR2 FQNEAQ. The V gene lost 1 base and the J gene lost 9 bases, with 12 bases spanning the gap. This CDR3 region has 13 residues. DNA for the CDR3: TGTGCCAGCAGCTTAGGGGCAGGGTTGAGCTACACCTTC. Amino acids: CASSLGAGLSYTF.

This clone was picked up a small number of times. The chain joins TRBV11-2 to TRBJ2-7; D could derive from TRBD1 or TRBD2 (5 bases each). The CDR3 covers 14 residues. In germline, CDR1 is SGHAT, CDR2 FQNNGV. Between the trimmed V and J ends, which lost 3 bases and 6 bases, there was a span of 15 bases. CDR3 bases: TGTGCCAGCAGCTTGGGGACGGCTATGAGCGAGCAGTACTTC. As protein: CASSLGTAMSEQYF.

This CDR3 reads CASGHNEQFF. CDR3 coding DNA: TGTGCCTCAGGCCACAATGAGCAGTTCTTC. The chain uses TRBV28 and TRBJ2-1; D is unclear. Trimming shortened V by 11 bases and J by 5 bases, and 7 bases separated the two germline ends. Germline CDR1 MDHEN, CDR2 SYDVKM. The CDR3 has 10 amino acids.

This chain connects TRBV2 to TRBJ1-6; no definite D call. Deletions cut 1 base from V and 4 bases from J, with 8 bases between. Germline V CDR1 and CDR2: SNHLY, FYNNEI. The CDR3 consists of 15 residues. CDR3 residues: CASSEDPVYNSPLHF. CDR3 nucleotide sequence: TGTGCCAGCAGTGAAGATCCGGTTTATAATTCACCCCTCCACTTT.

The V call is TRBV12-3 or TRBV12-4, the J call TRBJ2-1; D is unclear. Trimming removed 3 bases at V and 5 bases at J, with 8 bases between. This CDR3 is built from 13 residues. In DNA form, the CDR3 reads TGTGCCAGCAGTTTCGGACCGAACAATGAGCAGTTCTTC. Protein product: CASSFGPNNEQFF.

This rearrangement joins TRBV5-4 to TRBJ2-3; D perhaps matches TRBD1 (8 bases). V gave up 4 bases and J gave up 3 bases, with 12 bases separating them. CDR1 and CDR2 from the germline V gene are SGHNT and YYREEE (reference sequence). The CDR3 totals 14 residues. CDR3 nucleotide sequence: TGTGCCAGCAGCCCACAGGGGGGGACAGATACGCAGTATTTT. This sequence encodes CASSPQGGTDTQYF.

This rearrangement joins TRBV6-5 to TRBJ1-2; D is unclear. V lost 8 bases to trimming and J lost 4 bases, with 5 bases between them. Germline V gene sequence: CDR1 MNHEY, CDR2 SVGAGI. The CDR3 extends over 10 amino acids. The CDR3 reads CASHLYGYTF. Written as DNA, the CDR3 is TGTGCCAGCCACCTCTATGGCTACACCTTC.

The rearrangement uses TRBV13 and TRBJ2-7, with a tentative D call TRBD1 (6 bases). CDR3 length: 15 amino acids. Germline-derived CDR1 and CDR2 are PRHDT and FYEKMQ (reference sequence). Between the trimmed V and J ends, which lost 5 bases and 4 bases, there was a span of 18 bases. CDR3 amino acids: CASSPTSVRGYEQYF. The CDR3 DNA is TGTGCCAGCAGCCCCACCTCGGTCAGGGGTTACGAGCAGTACTTC.

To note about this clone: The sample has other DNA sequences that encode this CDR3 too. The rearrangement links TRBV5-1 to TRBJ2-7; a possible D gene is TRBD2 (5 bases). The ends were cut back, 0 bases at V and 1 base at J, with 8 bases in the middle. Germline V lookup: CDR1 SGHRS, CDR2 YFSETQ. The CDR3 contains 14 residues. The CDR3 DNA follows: TGCGCCAGCAGCTTGGGTTCGGGATCCTACGAGCAGTACTTC. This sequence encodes CASSLGSGSYEQYF.

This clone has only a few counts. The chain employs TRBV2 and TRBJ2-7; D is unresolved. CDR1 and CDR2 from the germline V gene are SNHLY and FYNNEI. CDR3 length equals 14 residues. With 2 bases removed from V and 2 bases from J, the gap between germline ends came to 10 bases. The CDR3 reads CASSESRTAYEQYF. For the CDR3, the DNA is TGTGCCAGCAGTGAATCTAGGACCGCCTACGAGCAGTACTTC.

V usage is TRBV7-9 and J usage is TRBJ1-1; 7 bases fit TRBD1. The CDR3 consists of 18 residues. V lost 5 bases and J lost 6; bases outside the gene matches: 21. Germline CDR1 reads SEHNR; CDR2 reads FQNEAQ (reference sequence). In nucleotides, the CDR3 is TGTGCCAGCAGCACTTTGCTGACAGGGCGAACCCAGAAAGCTGAAGCTTTCTTT. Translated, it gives CASSTLLTGRTQKAEAFF.

Written as DNA, the CDR3 is TGCGCCAGCAGCTTTGGAGGGACTGAAGCTTTCTTT. As protein: CASSFGGTEAFF. This chain uses TRBV4-1 with TRBJ1-1; D gene uncertain. The CDR3 consists of 12 residues. Looked up from germline, CDR1 is MGHRA and CDR2 is YSYEKL. V lost 5 bases and J lost 5, with 9 bases in between.

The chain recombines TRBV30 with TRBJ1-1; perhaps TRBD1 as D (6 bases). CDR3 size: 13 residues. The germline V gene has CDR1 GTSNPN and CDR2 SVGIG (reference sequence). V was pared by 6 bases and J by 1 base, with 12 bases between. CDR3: CACYRATNTEAFF. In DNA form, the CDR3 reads TGTGCCTGTTACAGGGCTACGAACACTGAAGCTTTCTTT.

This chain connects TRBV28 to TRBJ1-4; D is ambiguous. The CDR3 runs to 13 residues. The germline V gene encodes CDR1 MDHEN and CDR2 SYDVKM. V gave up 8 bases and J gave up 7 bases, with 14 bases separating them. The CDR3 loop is CASGLLAGEKLFF. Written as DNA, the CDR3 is TGTGCCAGCGGCCTGTTGGCCGGTGAAAAACTGTTTTTT. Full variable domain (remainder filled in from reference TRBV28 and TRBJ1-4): DVKVTQSSRYLVKRTGEKVFLECVQDMDHENMFWYRQDPGLGLRLIYFSYDVKMKEKGDIPEGYSVSREKKERFSLILESASTNQTSMYLCASGLLAGEKLFFGSGTQLSVL.

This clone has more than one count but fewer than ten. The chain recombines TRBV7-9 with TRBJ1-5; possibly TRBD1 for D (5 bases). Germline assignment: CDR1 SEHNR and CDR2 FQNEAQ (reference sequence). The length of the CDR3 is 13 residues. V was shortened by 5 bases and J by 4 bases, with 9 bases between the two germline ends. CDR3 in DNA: TGTGCCAGCAGCACTCGACAGAATCAGCCCCAGCATTTT. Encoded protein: CASSTRQNQPQHF.

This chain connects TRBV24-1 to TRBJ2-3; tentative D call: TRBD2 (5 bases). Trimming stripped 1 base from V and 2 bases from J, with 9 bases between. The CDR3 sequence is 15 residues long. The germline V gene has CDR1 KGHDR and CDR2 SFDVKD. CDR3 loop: CATSDFGGLTDTQYF. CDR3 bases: TGTGCCACCAGTGATTTTGGAGGTCTCACAGATACGCAGTATTTT.

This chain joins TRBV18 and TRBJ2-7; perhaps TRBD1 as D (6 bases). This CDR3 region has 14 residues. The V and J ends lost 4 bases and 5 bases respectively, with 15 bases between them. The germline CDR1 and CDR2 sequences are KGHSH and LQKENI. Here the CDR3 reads CASSLTTRGDEQYF. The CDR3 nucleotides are TGTGCCAGCTCACTCACCACCAGGGGCGACGAGCAGTACTTC.

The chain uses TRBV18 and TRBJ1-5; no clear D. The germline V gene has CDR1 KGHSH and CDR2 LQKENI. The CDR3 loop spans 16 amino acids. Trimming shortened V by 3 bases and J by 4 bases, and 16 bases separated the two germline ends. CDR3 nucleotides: TGTGCCAGCTCACCGAAAGCACAGAGGGAAAATCAGCCCCAGCATTTT. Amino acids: CASSPKAQRENQPQHF.

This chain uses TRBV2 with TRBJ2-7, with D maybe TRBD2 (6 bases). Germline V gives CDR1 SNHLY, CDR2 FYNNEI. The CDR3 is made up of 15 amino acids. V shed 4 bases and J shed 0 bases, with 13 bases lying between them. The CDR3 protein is CASSGYGGLSYEQYF. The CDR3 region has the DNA TGTGCCAGCAGTGGTTACGGGGGTCTCTCCTACGAGCAGTACTTC.

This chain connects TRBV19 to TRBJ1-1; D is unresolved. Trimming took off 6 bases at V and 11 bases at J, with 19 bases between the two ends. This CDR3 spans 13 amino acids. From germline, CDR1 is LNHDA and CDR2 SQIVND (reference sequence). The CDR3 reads CASRAGSPPGAFF. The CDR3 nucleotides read TGTGCCAGTAGGGCCGGCTCTCCCCCCGGGGCTTTCTTT.